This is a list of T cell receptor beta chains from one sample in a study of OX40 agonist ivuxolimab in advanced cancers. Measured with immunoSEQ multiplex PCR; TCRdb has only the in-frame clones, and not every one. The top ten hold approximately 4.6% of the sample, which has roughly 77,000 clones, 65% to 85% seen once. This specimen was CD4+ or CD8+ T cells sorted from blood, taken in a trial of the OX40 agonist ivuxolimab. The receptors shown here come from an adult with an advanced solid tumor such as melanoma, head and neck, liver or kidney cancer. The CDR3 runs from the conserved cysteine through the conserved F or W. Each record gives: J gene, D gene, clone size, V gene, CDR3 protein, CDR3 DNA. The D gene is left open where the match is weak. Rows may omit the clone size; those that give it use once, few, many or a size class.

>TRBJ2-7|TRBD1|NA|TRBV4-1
CASSYDRGLSSYEQYF
TGCGCCAGCAGCTATGACAGGGGGCTCAGCTCCTACGAGCAGTACTTC
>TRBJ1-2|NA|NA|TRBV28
CASSPAPTGGIYTF
TGTGCCAGCAGCCCCGCCCCGACAGGCGGAATCTACACCTTC
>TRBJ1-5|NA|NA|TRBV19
CASTSGWHQPQHF
TGTGCCAGTACCTCTGGGTGGCATCAGCCCCAGCATTTT
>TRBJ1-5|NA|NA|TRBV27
CASSPSGGRVDQPQHF
TGTGCCAGCAGCCCTAGCGGGGGGCGCGTCGATCAGCCCCAGCATTTT
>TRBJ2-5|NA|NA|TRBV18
CASRQGQETQYF
TGTGCCAGCCGCCAGGGTCAGGAGACCCAGTACTTC
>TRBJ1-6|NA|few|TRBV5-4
CASSLGGARALHF
TGTGCCAGCAGCTTGGGCGGCGCCCGGGCCCTCCACTTT
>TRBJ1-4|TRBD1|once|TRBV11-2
CASSSLPGQGNEKLFF
TGTGCCAGCAGCTCCTTACCGGGACAGGGAAATGAAAAACTGTTTTTT
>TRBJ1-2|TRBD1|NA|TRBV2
CASTGQTLYGYTF
TGTGCCAGTACGGGACAGACACTCTATGGCTACACCTTC
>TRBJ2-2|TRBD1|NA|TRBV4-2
CASSQVGRTGGAGELFF
TGTGCCAGCAGCCAAGTGGGTAGGACAGGGGGAGCCGGGGAGCTGTTTTTT
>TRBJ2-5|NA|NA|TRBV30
CAWSRLGGETQYF
TGTGCCTGGAGTCGACTAGGAGGGGAGACCCAGTACTTC
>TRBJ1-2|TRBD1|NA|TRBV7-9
CASSLGGQGGRGYTF
TGTGCCAGCAGCTTAGGGGGACAGGGAGGACGAGGCTACACCTTC
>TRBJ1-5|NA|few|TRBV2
CASRMDINQPQHF
TGTGCCAGCAGAATGGACATCAATCAGCCCCAGCATTTT
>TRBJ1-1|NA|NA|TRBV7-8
CASSLGWGEAEAFF
TGTGCCAGCAGCTTAGGTTGGGGCGAGGCTGAAGCTTTCTTT
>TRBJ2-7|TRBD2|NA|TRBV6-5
CASSYSLAGAYEQYF
TGTGCCAGCAGTTACTCTCTAGCGGGAGCCTACGAGCAGTACTTC
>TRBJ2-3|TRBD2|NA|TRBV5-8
CASNTRLAGADTQYF
TGTGCCAGCAACACCCGACTAGCGGGGGCGGATACGCAGTATTTT
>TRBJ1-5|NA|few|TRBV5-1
CASSLGNQPQHF
TGCGCCAGCAGCTTGGGGAATCAGCCCCAGCATTTT
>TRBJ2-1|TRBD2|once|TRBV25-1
CASSGAGTSRSSYNEQFF
TGTGCCAGCAGTGGGGCCGGGACTAGCAGATCCTCCTACAATGAGCAGTTCTTC
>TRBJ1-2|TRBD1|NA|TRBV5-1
CASSLVTGATNYGYTF
TGCGCCAGCAGCTTGGTGACAGGGGCAACTAACTATGGCTACACCTTC
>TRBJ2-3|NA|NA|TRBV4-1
CASSFLSPGAFSTDTQYF
TGCGCCAGCAGCTTCCTTAGTCCCGGGGCCTTTAGCACAGATACGCAGTATTTT
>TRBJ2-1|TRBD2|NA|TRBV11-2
CASSLGLAGGYNEQFF
TGTGCCAGCAGCTTAGGGCTAGCGGGAGGGTACAATGAGCAGTTCTTC
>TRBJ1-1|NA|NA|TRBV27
CASSPGGVVAFF
TGTGCCAGCAGTCCCGGAGGAGTGGTGGCTTTCTTT
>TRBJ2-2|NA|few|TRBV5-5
CASSPSAGLRNTGELFF
TGTGCCAGCAGCCCCTCGGCAGGTTTAAGGAACACCGGGGAGCTGTTTTTT
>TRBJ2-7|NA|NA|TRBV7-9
CASSPSVSYEQYF
TGTGCCAGCAGCCCGAGCGTCTCCTACGAGCAGTACTTC
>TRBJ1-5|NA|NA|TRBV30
CAWSRQGRQPQHF
TGTGCCTGGAGTAGGCAGGGGCGACAGCCCCAGCATTTT
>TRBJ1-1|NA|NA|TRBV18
CASSPPGTNRGTEAFF
TGTGCCAGCTCACCTCCAGGGACCAATCGTGGCACTGAAGCTTTCTTT
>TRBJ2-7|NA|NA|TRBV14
CASSQGRRYEQYF
TGTGCCAGCAGCCAAGGACGGAGGTACGAGCAGTACTTC
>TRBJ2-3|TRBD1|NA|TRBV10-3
CAISRGQPSTDTQYF
TGTGCCATCAGTAGGGGACAGCCCAGCACAGATACGCAGTATTTT
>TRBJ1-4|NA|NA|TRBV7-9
CASSLGGLNEKLFF
TGTGCCAGCAGCTTAGGAGGCCTTAATGAAAAACTGTTTTTT
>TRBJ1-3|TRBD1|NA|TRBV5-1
CASSQGESSGNTIYF
TGCGCCAGCAGCCAGGGGGAGAGCTCTGGAAACACCATATATTTT
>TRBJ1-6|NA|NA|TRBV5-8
CASSLESGDNSPLHF
TGTGCCAGCAGCTTGGAGTCAGGGGATAATTCACCCCTCCACTTT
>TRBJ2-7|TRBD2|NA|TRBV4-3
CASSPGPSIAGPF
TGCGCCAGCAGCCCCGGCCCCTCAATAGCGGGTCCCTTC
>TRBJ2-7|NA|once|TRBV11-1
CASSFRGPPSYEQYF
TGTGCCAGCAGCTTTCGAGGTCCACCTTCCTACGAGCAGTACTTC
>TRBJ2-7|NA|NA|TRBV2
CASSDDSHEQYF
TGTGCCAGCAGTGACGACAGTCACGAGCAGTACTTC
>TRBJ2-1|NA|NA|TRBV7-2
CASSLAPTLGDNEQFF
TGTGCCAGCAGCTTAGCCCCAACTTTGGGGGACAATGAGCAGTTCTTC
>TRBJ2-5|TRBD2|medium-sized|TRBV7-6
CASSRGRQETQYF
TGTGCCAGCAGCCGCGGGAGGCAAGAGACCCAGTACTTC
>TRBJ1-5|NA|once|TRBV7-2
CASSPQPTGLSQPQHF
TGTGCCAGCAGCCCCCAACCGACAGGCTTGAGTCAGCCCCAGCATTTT
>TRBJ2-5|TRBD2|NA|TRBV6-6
CASRHSRGGQETQYF
TGTGCCAGCAGACACTCGCGGGGGGGCCAAGAGACCCAGTACTTC
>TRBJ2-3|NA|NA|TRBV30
CAWSGGLGRSSTDTQYF
TGTGCCTGGAGCGGAGGATTGGGCAGATCTAGCACAGATACGCAGTATTTT
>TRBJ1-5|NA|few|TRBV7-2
CASSSQQSQPQHF
TGTGCCAGCAGCTCACAGCAGAGTCAGCCCCAGCATTTT
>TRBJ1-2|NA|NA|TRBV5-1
CASSPGQPPAFGYGYTF
TGCGCCAGCAGCCCCGGACAGCCCCCCGCTTTTGGCTATGGCTACACCTTC
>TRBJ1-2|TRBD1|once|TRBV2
CASSGIQGAGGYTF
TGTGCCAGCAGTGGGATACAGGGGGCTGGTGGCTACACCTTC
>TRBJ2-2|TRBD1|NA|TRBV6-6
CASSSTGGRTGELFF
TGTGCCAGCAGTTCGACAGGGGGAAGGACCGGGGAGCTGTTTTTT
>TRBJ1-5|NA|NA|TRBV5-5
CASSWKLGGNQPQHF
TGTGCCAGCAGCTGGAAGCTGGGAGGCAATCAGCCCCAGCATTTT
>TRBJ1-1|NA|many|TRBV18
CASSEGAFEAFF
TGTGCCAGCTCAGAGGGAGCTTTTGAAGCTTTCTTT
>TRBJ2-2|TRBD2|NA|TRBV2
CASKRGEGELFF
TGTGCCAGCAAGCGGGGTGAAGGGGAGCTGTTTTTT
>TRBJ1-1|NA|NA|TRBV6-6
CASSSPRRNTEAFF
TGTGCCAGCAGTTCGCCCAGGAGGAACACTGAAGCTTTCTTT
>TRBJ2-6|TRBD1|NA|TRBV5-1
CASSLDRGSSVLTF
TGCGCCAGCAGCTTGGACAGGGGGTCTAGCGTCCTGACTTTC
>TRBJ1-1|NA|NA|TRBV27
CASKRTGNTEAFF
TGTGCCAGCAAAAGAACTGGGAACACTGAAGCTTTCTTT
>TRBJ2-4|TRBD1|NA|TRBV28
CASYRQGIRNIQYF
TGTGCCAGCTACCGACAGGGGATAAGGAACATTCAGTACTTC
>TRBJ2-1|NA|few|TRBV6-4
CASGPDSNNEQFF
TGTGCCAGCGGCCCGGACTCCAACAATGAGCAGTTCTTC